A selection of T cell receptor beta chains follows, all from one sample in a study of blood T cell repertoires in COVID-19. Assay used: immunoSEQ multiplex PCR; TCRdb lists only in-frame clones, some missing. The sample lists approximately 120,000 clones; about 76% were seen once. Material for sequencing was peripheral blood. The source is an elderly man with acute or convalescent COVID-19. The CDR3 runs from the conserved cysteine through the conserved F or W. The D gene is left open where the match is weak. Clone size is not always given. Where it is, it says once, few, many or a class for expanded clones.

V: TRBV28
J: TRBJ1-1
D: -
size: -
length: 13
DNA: TGTGCCATCGTTCCGGACGGGAAGTCGGAGGCTTTCTTT
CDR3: CAIVPDGKSEAFF

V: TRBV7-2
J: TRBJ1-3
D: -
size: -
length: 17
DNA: TGTGCCAGCAGCCAATCCCCCGGGGTCCTGGCTGGAAACACCATATATTTT
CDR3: CASSQSPGVLAGNTIYF

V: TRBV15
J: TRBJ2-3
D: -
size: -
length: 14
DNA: TGTGCCACCAGCAGACGTCGTGTCACAGATACGCAGTATTTT
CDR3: CATSRRRVTDTQYF

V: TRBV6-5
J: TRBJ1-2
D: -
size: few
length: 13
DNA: TGTGCCAGCAGCCTCGCGGGGGGCCGGGGCTACACCTTC
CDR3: CASSLAGGRGYTF

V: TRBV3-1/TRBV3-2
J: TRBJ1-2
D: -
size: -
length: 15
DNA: TGTGCCAGCAGCCAGTTAGACAGGACTAACTATGGCTACACCTTC
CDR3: CASSQLDRTNYGYTF

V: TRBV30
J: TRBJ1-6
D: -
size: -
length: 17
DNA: TGTGCCTGGAGTGTATCACGTACCAGCTCCTATAATTCACCCCTCCACTTT
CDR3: CAWSVSRTSSYNSPLHF

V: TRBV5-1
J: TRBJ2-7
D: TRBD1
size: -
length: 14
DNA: TGCGCCAGCAGCCCTCGACAGGGGATCTACGAGCAGTACTTC
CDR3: CASSPRQGIYEQYF

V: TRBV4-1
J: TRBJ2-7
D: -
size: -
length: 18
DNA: TGCGCCAGCAGCCGATTACATAGGCGGGGGCTAAGCTCCTACGAGCAGTACTTC
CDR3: CASSRLHRRGLSSYEQYF

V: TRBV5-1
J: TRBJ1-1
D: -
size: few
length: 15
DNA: TGCGCCAGCAGCCAAAGACAGCCTAAACGCGGTGAAGCTTTCTTT
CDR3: CASSQRQPKRGEAFF

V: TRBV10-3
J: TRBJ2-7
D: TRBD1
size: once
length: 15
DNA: TGTGCCATCAGTACGCCGGGACAGGGGGCGCCTGAGCAGTACTTC
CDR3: CAISTPGQGAPEQYF

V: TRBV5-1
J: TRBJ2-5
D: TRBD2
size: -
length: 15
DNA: TGCGCCAGCAGCCCCGGACTAGCGGGGGGGGAGACCCAGTACTTC
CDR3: CASSPGLAGGETQYF

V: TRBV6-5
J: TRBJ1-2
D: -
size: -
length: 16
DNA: TGTGCCAGCAGTTTAATGAGGCAGACAGAAGGCCATGGCTACACCTTC
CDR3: CASSLMRQTEGHGYTF

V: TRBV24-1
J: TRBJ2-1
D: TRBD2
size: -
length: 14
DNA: TGTGCCACCAGTGACCCCCGGGGGGTCGGTGAGCAGTTCTTC
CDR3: CATSDPRGVGEQFF

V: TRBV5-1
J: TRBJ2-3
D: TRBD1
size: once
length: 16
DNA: TGCGCCAGCAGCGGGGGCCCAGACAGGGGGATCGATACGCAGTATTTT
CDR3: CASSGGPDRGIDTQYF

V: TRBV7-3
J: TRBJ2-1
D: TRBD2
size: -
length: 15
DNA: TGTGCCAGCAGCCGAGGACCGGGGGGATACAATGAGCAGTTCTTC
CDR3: CASSRGPGGYNEQFF

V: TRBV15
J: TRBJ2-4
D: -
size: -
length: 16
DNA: TGTGCCACCAGCAGAGATCCCGGAGTCCCCACCAACATTCAGTACTTC
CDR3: CATSRDPGVPTNIQYF

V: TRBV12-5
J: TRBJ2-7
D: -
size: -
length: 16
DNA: TGTGCTAGTGGTTTCGAGGGTATCGTCAAGCCCTACGAGCAGTACTTC
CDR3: CASGFEGIVKPYEQYF

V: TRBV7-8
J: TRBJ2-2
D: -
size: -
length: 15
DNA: TGTGCCAGCAGCCCCATTAAGCCTATACGCGGGGAGCTGTTTTTT
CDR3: CASSPIKPIRGELFF

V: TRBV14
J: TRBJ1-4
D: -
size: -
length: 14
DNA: TGTGCCAGCAGCCAAGGGTTGGGGCATACGAAACTGTTTTTT
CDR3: CASSQGLGHTKLFF

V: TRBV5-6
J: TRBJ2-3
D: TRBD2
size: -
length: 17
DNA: TGTGCCAGCAGCTCGCCGGGACTAGCCCAACCAACAGATACGCAGTATTTT
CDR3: CASSSPGLAQPTDTQYF

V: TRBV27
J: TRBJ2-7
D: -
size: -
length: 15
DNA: TGTGCCAGCAGTCAGCGTGTCGGGACTTTCTACGAGCAGTACTTC
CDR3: CASSQRVGTFYEQYF

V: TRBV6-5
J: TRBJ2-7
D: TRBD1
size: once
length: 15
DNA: TGTGCCAGCAGTTACTCGGACAGGGGAACCTACGAGCAGTACTTC
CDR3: CASSYSDRGTYEQYF

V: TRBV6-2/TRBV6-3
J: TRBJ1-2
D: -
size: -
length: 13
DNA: TGTGCCAGCAGTTACGAGAAATACTATGGCTACACCTTC
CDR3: CASSYEKYYGYTF

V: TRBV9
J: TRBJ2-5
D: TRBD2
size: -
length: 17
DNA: TGTGCCAGCAGCTCGGGACTAGCGGGGCCCCCCGGTCATACCCAGTACTTC
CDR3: CASSSGLAGPPGHTQYF

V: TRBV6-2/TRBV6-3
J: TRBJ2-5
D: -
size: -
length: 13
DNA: TGTGCCAGCACCCCCACTTTAGCGAAGACCCAGTACTTC
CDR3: CASTPTLAKTQYF

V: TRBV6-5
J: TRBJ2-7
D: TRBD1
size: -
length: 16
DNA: TGTGCCAGCAGTTACTCTAGGGACAGGAGCATCTACGAGCAGTACTTC
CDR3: CASSYSRDRSIYEQYF

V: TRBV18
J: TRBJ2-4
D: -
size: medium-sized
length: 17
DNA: TGTGCCAGCTCCCGCACCCGGACATTGCTAGCCAAAAACATTCAGTACTTC
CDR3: CASSRTRTLLAKNIQYF

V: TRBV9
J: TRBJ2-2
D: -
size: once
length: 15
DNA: TGTGCCAGCAGCGTAGGCCAGGGTACCACCGGGGAGCTGTTTTTT
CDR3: CASSVGQGTTGELFF

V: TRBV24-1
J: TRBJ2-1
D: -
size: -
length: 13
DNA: TGTGCCACCAGTGGGACAGAGGACAATGAGCAGTTCTTC
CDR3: CATSGTEDNEQFF

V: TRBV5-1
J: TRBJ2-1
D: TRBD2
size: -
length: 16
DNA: TGCGCCAGCAGCTTGGGTGGGACTAGCGGGGGAAATGAGCAGTTCTTC
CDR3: CASSLGGTSGGNEQFF

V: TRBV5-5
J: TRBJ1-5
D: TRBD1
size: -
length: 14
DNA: TGTGCCAGCAGCACCGGGACAGCCAATCAGCCCCAGCATTTT
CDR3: CASSTGTANQPQHF

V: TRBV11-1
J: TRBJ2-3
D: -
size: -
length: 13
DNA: TGTGCCAGCAGCTTTGCTATCACAGATACGCAGTATTTT
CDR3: CASSFAITDTQYF